A selection of T cell receptor beta chains follows, all from one sample in a study of blood T cell repertoires in COVID-19. TCRdb keeps only in-frame clones here, not all; method: immunoSEQ multiplex PCR. Of 200,000 or so clones in the sample, approximately 85% were seen once. The material sequenced was peripheral blood. Source of these receptors: a man aged 50 to 59 who had recovered from COVID-19. Both conserved end residues are part of each CDR3. Fields, in order: J gene, V gene, CDR3 protein.

J gene: TRBJ2-7
V gene: TRBV11-2
CDR3 protein: CASSLGADYEQYF

J gene: TRBJ1-4
V gene: TRBV4-2
CDR3 protein: CASSQAVQGTNEKLFF

J gene: TRBJ2-4
V gene: TRBV6-5
CDR3 protein: CASSYLAEGADIQYF

J gene: TRBJ2-1
V gene: TRBV3-1/TRBV3-2
CDR3 protein: CASSQGASGRGVQFF

J gene: TRBJ1-1
V gene: TRBV3-1/TRBV3-2
CDR3 protein: CASSQGAVNTEAFF

J gene: TRBJ1-3
V gene: TRBV7-9
CDR3 protein: CASSSPGQGRNTIYF

J gene: TRBJ2-7
V gene: TRBV27
CDR3 protein: CASSLSRRAIGEQYF

J gene: TRBJ1-5
V gene: TRBV19
CDR3 protein: CASRTNSGTGSYSNQPQHF

J gene: TRBJ1-4
V gene: TRBV20-1
CDR3 protein: CSASFPAGANEKLFF

J gene: TRBJ2-5
V gene: TRBV15
CDR3 protein: CATSRVGGLQETQYF

J gene: TRBJ2-7
V gene: TRBV5-1
CDR3 protein: CASSLAGNPYEQYF

J gene: TRBJ1-2
V gene: TRBV28
CDR3 protein: CASSLLNIGQSYGYTF

J gene: TRBJ2-7
V gene: TRBV7-2
CDR3 protein: CASSLGTSASYEQYF

J gene: TRBJ1-4
V gene: TRBV5-1
CDR3 protein: CASSLTGVVPNEKLFF

J gene: TRBJ1-1
V gene: TRBV12-3/TRBV12-4
CDR3 protein: CASTADRREAFF

J gene: TRBJ2-3
V gene: TRBV11-1
CDR3 protein: CASSTRGAPTDTQYF

J gene: TRBJ1-1
V gene: TRBV27
CDR3 protein: CASSLEAGGQTEAFF

J gene: TRBJ1-5
V gene: TRBV25-1
CDR3 protein: CASSEFRVNQPQHF

J gene: TRBJ2-7
V gene: TRBV21-1
CDR3 protein: CAGSDPSEQYF

J gene: TRBJ1-1
V gene: TRBV6-5
CDR3 protein: CASLKQGGNTEAFF

J gene: TRBJ1-1
V gene: TRBV7-2
CDR3 protein: CASSPRGRNTEAFF

J gene: TRBJ2-1
V gene: TRBV5-1
CDR3 protein: CASSLGELSYNEQFF

J gene: TRBJ1-2
V gene: TRBV19
CDR3 protein: CASSPGAVPYGYTF

J gene: TRBJ1-1
V gene: TRBV7-9
CDR3 protein: CASSSRQGINTEAFF

J gene: TRBJ1-2
V gene: TRBV5-1
CDR3 protein: CASSSQPDKIYGYTF

J gene: TRBJ2-5
V gene: TRBV6-5
CDR3 protein: CASNLAGGPRETQYF

J gene: TRBJ2-1
V gene: TRBV13
CDR3 protein: CASSLQTRSFIYNEQFF

J gene: TRBJ2-2
V gene: TRBV3-1/TRBV3-2
CDR3 protein: CASSQGRTGELFF

J gene: TRBJ2-6
V gene: TRBV28
CDR3 protein: CASSLGSSGANVLTF

J gene: TRBJ2-2
V gene: TRBV7-9
CDR3 protein: CASSRDSRGTGELFF

J gene: TRBJ1-4
V gene: TRBV30
CDR3 protein: CAWGQLNEKLFF

J gene: TRBJ2-6
V gene: TRBV3-1/TRBV3-2
CDR3 protein: CASSQFPSGSNGANVLTF

J gene: TRBJ2-1
V gene: TRBV6-5
CDR3 protein: CASRETGYNEQFF

J gene: TRBJ2-3
V gene: TRBV7-2
CDR3 protein: CASSLALSLPGVKDTQYF

J gene: TRBJ1-2
V gene: TRBV5-1
CDR3 protein: CASSSGVQYYGYTF

J gene: TRBJ2-7
V gene: TRBV27
CDR3 protein: CASSEGYEQYF

J gene: TRBJ1-2
V gene: TRBV28
CDR3 protein: CASSTPTYGYTF

J gene: TRBJ2-1
V gene: TRBV5-8
CDR3 protein: CASSLSRGSYNEQFF

J gene: TRBJ2-7
V gene: TRBV5-4
CDR3 protein: CASSWSGGNYEQYF

J gene: TRBJ2-7
V gene: TRBV27
CDR3 protein: CASSEGTSPSYEQYF

J gene: TRBJ2-7
V gene: TRBV10-3
CDR3 protein: CAISRAGGGPEQYF

J gene: TRBJ1-2
V gene: TRBV19
CDR3 protein: CASTRNPRDRVRHYGYTF

J gene: TRBJ1-2
V gene: TRBV19
CDR3 protein: CASSSQGSHYGYTF

J gene: TRBJ1-4
V gene: TRBV7-9
CDR3 protein: CASSDRGRTNEKLFF

J gene: TRBJ2-5
V gene: TRBV13
CDR3 protein: CASSASLLTSEETQYF

J gene: TRBJ1-1
V gene: TRBV5-1
CDR3 protein: CASSLAGVRNTEAFF

J gene: TRBJ1-5
V gene: TRBV28
CDR3 protein: CASRLDRAGRNQPQHF

J gene: TRBJ2-7
V gene: TRBV28
CDR3 protein: CASSQTTGFSYEQYF